This T cell receptor beta chain was captured by sequencing in a study of response to subunit inactivated influenza vaccine (dated by TCRdb to between 2018 and 2020). Turning to the overall study: The study used deep quantitative T cell receptor repertoire profiling to track responses to a trivalent subunit inactivated influenza vaccine. Paper-wide results and their limitations: The authors suggested that each seasonal influenza vaccination may recruit only a limited number of new T cells.

Receptor amplification or capture employed RT-PCR. Sequencing was performed on an Illumina HiSeq 2500. TCRdb redid the processing of the public reads, applying fastp at Q25 and MiXCR, and retained in-frame beta chains. Rows matching on CDR3 protein sequence are summarized as one entry with the most common DNA and genes. Counted in this sample were 860,000 or so distinct CDR3 sequences; 21% of them appeared once. The top ten clonotypes cover 9.5% to 13% of the sample. This clonotype turned up a few times. No cognate antigen has been identified for it. No clone much larger than this one lies a single base away; base qualities are absent. Unmatched junction bases come to 3, with V trimmed by 0 bases and J by 0 bases. Counted from cysteine to phenylalanine, this CDR3 has 16 amino acids. Only the CDR3 region is kept as DNA, spanning 48 bases read in frame from base 1. CDR1 and CDR2 (SGHTA, FQGNSA) derive from the germline V gene.

The sequence is built from TRBV7-2 and TRBJ2-5; 8 central bases correspond to TRBD2. This receptor was taken from a man aged 50-59 years who received an inactivated influenza vaccine. Donor details come from another sample of the same person, matched by shared clones. The source was PBMCs from blood, collected more than 4 days after vaccination. CDR3 region: CASSLARGGYQETQYF. The nucleotide sequence is TGTGCCAGCAGCTTAGCTCGCGGGGGGTACCAAGAGACCCAGTACTTC.